This TCR beta chain comes out of a study of cytomegalovirus exposure and HLA in healthy donors. Overall study: An early data release held around 80 million unique TCRs from HLA-typed donors. General study results and limits: The authors later found most CMV-associated TCR beta chains appeared HLA-restricted.

About this clone: Its specificity is unknown.

The CDR3 sequence is 15 residues long. The V end lost 7 bases, the J end lost 8 bases, and 24 bases lay between the germline ends. Germline V gene lookup returns CDR1 SGHAT and CDR2 FQDESV (reference sequence). The primer mix had 60 Vbeta and 13 Jbeta primers. Only in-frame clones appear in the TCRdb table, and some are missing; sequencing was by immunoSEQ multiplex PCR. The sample has 100,000 to 150,000 clones; 80% are singletons. Sequencing input: PBMCs. This rearrangement joins TRBV11-1 to TRBJ2-7; D gene uncertain. The receptor was isolated from a female donor in good health and CMV-seronegative. The CDR3 spells CASNPGGVTNRQQYF. Written as DNA, the CDR3 is TGTGCCAGCAACCCCGGCGGAGTTACCAACCGGCAGCAGTACTTC. Based on the CDR3 plus reference TRBV11-1 and TRBJ2-7, the full variable domain is EAEVAQSPRYKITEKSQAVAFWCDPISGHATLYWYRQILGQGPELLVQFQDESVVDDSQLPKDRFSAERLKGVDSTLKIQPAELGDSAMYLCASNPGGVTNRQQYFGPGTRLTVT.